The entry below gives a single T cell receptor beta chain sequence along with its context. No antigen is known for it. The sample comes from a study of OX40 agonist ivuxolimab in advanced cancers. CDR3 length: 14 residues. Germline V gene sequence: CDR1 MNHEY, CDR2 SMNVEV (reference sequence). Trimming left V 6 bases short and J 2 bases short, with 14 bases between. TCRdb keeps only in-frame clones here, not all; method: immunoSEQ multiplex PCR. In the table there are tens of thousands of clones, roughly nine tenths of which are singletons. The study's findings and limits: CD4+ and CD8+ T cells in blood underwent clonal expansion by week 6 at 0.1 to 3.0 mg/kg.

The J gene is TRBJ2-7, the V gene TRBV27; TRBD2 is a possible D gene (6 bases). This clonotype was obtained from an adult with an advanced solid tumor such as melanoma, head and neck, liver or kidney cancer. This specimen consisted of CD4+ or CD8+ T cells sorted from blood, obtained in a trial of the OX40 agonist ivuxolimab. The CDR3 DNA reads TGTGCCAGCAGACAGCTTAGCGGAACCTACGAGCAGTACTTC. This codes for CASRQLSGTYEQYF.